Only a few counts were recorded for the clone carrying this T cell receptor (beta chain). This sample is part of a study of cytomegalovirus exposure and HLA in healthy donors. V lost 5 bases, J lost 2 bases, and 9 bases stayed unmatched. This CDR3 has 15 amino acids. CDR1 is SGDLS and CDR2 is YYNGEE in the germline V gene. The PCR was carried out with 60 Vbeta primers and 13 Jbeta primers. The protocol was immunoSEQ multiplex PCR, while the TCRdb copy is restricted to in-frame clones and leaves out a portion. Among 150,000 to 200,000 clones listed, approximately 80% were seen once. The chain recombines TRBV9 with TRBJ1-2, with 7 bases matching TRBD1. The source is a boy between 2 and 15 years old in good health and CMV-seronegative. Source material: PBMCs. The CDR3 sequence: CASRGGQLDNYGYTF. DNA for the CDR3: TGTGCCAGCAGGGGGGGACAGCTCGACAACTATGGCTACACCTTC.